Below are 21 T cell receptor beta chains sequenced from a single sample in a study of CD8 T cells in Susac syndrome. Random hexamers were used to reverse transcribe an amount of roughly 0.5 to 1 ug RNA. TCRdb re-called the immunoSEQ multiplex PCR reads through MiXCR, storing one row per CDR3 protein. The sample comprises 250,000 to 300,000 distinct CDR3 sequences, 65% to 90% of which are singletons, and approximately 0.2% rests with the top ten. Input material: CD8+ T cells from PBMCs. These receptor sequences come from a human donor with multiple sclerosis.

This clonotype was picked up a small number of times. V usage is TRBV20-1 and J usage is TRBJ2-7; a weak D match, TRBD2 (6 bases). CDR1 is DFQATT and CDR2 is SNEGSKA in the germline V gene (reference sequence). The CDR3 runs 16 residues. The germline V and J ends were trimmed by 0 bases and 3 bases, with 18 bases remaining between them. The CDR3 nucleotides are TGCAGTGCTAGAGATACTAAAGGAGGGCTAGACTACGAGCAGTACTTC. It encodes CSARDTKGGLDYEQYF.

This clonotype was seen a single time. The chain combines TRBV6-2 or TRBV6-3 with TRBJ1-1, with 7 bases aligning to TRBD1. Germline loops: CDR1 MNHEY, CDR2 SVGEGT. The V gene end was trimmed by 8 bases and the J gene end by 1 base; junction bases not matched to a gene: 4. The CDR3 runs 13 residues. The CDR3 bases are TGTGCCAGCGGCAGGGGGGAGAACACTGAAGCTTTCTTT. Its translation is CASGRGENTEAFF.

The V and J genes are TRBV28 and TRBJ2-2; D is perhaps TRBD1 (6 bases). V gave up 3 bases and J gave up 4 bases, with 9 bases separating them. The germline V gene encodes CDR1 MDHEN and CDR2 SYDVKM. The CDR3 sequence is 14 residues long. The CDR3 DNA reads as TGTGCCAGCAGTTTGCAGGGGAGCACCGGGGAGCTGTTTTTT. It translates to CASSLQGSTGELFF.

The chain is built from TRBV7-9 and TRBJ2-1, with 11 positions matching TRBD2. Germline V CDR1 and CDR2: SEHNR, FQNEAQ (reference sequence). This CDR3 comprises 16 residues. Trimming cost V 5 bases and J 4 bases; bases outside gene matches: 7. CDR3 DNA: TGTGCCAGCAGCCCAAAGACTAGCGGGGCGTACAATGAGCAGTTCTTC. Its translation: CASSPKTSGAYNEQFF.

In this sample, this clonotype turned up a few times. This CDR3 is CSARAGLSYEQYF. CDR3 DNA sequence: TGCAGTGCTAGGGCGGGACTCTCCTACGAGCAGTACTTC. V and J are TRBV20-1 and TRBJ2-7; tentatively, D is TRBD2 (6 bases). The CDR3 totals 13 residues. V was trimmed by 3 bases and J by 0 bases, leaving 9 bases between them. In germline, CDR1 is DFQATT, CDR2 SNEGSKA (reference sequence).

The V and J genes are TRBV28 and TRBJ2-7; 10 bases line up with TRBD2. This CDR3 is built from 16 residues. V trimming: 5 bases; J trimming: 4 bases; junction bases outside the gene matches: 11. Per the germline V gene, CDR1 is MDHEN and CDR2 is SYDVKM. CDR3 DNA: TGTGCCAGCAGTGCCGGCGCTAGCGGGAGAATGTACGAGCAGTACTTC. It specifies CASSAGASGRMYEQYF. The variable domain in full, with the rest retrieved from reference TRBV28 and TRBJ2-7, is DVKVTQSSRYLVKRTGEKVFLECVQDMDHENMFWYRQDPGLGLRLIYFSYDVKMKEKGDIPEGYSVSREKKERFSLILESASTNQTSMYLCASSAGASGRMYEQYFGPGTRLTVT.

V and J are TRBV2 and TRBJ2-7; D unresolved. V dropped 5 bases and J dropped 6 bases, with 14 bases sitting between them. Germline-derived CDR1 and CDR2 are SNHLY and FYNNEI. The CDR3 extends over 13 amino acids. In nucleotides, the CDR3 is TGTGCCAGCAGTCCCACGGCAGCTAGCGAGCAGTACTTC. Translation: CASSPTAASEQYF.

The CDR3 loop is CASSWIGRGTDTQYF. The CDR3 DNA sequence: TGTGCCAGCAGTTGGATAGGGCGGGGCACAGATACGCAGTATTTT. The rearrangement links TRBV27 to TRBJ2-3; possibly TRBD2 for D (5 bases). The CDR3 consists of 15 residues. The V end lost 4 bases, the J end lost 1 base, and 12 bases lay between the germline ends. Germline V gene sequence: CDR1 MNHEY, CDR2 SMNVEV (reference sequence).

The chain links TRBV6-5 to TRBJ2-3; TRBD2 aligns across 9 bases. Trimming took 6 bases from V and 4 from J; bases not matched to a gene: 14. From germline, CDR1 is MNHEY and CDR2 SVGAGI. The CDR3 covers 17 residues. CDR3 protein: CASSYGRLAGLADTQYF. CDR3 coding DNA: TGTGCCAGCAGCTACGGTCGGCTAGCGGGGTTAGCAGATACGCAGTATTTT.

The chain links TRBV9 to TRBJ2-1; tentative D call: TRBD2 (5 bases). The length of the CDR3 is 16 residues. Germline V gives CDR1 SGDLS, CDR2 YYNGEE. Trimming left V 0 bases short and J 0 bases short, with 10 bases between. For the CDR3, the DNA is TGTGCCAGCAGCGTAGCCGGGATTAGCTCCTACAATGAGCAGTTCTTC. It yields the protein CASSVAGISSYNEQFF. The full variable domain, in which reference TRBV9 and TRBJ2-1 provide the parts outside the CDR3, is DSGVTQTPKHLITATGQRVTLRCSPRSGDLSVYWYQQSLDQGLQFLIQYYNGEERAKGNILERFSAQQFPDLHSELNLSSLELGDSALYFCASSVAGISSYNEQFFGPGTRLTVL.

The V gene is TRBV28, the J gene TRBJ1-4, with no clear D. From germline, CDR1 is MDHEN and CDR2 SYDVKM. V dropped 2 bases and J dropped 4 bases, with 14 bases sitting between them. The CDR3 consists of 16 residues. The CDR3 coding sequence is TGTGCCAGCAGTTTACGGGCGACATCGTTTAATGAAAAACTGTTTTTT. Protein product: CASSLRATSFNEKLFF.

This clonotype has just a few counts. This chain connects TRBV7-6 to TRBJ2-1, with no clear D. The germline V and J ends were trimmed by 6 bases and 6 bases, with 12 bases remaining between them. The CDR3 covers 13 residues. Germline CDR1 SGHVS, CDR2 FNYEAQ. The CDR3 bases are TGTGCCAGCAGAGGGTGGACGGGCAATGAGCAGTTCTTC. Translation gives CASRGWTGNEQFF. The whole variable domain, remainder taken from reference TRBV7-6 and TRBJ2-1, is GAGVSQSPRYKVTKRGQDVALRCDPISGHVSLYWYRQALGQGPEFLTYFNYEAQQDKSGLPNDRFSAERPEGSISTLTIQRTEQRDSAMYRCASRGWTGNEQFFGPGTRLTVL.

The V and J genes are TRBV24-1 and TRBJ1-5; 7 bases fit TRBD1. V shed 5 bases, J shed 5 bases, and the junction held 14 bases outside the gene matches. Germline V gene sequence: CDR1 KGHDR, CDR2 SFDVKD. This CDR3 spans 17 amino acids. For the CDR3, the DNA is TGTGCCACCAGTGGGCATACCACAGGGGCAGGGTATCAGCCCCAGCATTTT. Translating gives CATSGHTTGAGYQPQHF.

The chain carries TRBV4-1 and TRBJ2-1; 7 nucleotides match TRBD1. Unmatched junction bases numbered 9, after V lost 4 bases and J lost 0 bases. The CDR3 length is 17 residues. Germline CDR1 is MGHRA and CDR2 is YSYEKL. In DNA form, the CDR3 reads TGCGCCAGCAGCCGGGGTCAGGGGGTGGTCTCCTACAATGAGCAGTTCTTC. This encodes CASSRGQGVVSYNEQFF.

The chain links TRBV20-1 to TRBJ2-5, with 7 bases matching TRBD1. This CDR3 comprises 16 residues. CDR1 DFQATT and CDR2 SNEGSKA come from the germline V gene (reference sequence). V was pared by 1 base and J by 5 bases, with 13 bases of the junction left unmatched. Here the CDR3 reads CSARGFWTGWEETQYF. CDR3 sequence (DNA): TGCAGTGCTAGAGGGTTTTGGACAGGTTGGGAGGAGACCCAGTACTTC.

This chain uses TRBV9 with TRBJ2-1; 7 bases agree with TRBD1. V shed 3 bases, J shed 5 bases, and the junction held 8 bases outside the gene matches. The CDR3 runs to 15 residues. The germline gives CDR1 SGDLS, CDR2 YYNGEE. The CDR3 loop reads CASSASGTEHNEQFF. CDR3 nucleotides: TGTGCCAGCAGCGCTTCCGGGACAGAGCACAATGAGCAGTTCTTC.

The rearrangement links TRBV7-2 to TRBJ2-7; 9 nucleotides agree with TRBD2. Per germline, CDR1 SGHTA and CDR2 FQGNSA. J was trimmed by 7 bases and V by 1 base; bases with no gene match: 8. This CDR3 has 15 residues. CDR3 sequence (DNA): TGTGCCAGCAGCTTAGGTTCGGCTAGCGGGAAGGAGCAGTACTTC. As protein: CASSLGSASGKEQYF.

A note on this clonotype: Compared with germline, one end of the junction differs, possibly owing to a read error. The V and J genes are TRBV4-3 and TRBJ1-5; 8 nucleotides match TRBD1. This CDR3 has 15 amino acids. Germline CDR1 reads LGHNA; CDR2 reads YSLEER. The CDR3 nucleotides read TGCGCCGGCAGCCCGGACAGGGCTAACAATCAGCCCCAGCATTTT. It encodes CAGSPDRANNQPQHF.

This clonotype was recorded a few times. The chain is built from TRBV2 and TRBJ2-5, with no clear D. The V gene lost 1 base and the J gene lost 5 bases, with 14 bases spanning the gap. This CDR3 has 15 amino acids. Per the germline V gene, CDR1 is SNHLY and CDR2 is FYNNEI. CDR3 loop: CASSEGVKVTETQYF. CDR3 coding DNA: TGTGCCAGCAGTGAAGGGGTGAAGGTTACCGAGACCCAGTACTTC.

The CDR3 sequence is CASSVPGTGGYTGELFF. The CDR3 DNA reads TGTGCCAGCAGCGTCCCAGGGACAGGAGGATACACCGGGGAGCTGTTTTTT. V is TRBV9 and J is TRBJ2-2, with TRBD1 matching 8 bases. Germline V CDR1 and CDR2: SGDLS, YYNGEE. This CDR3 contains 17 residues. The V gene end was trimmed by 2 bases and the J gene end by 3 bases; junction bases not matched to a gene: 9.

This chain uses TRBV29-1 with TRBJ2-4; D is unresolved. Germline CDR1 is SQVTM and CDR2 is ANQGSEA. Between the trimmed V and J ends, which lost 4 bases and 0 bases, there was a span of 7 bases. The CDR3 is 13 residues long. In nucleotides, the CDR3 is TGCAGCGTTGCGGAGATAGCCAAAAACATTCAGTACTTC. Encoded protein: CSVAEIAKNIQYF.